The 15 T cell receptor beta chains reported below all come from one sample, sequenced in a study of regulatory T cells in long-lasting Graves disease listed by TCRdb under 2021. This specimen's time point label, per the study, means: persistent/refractory GD, antithyroid drugs over 5 years with positive TRAb. RNA was extracted from PBMCs in TRIzol for both TCR sequencing and RNA sequencing. Library prep was done by multiplex PCR. The sample was run on an Illumina HiSeq 4000. To build TCR beta libraries, CDR3 regions were amplified by Arm-PCR using iRepertoire HTBI primers. The public reads were quality trimmed at Q25 with fastp and then assembled into clones with MiXCR by TCRdb, keeping productive beta chains. CDR3 protein duplicates are merged, each entry listing the most common genes and DNA. This sample lists 310,000 or so distinct CDR3 sequences; 20% to 25% were detected once. Roughly 50% of the sample goes to the ten largest clones.

This specimen was peripheral blood mononuclear cells (PBMCs), taken when the disease was refractory, from a patient treated with antithyroid drugs. The origin of the receptors is a female donor with Graves disease.

This clonotype showed up just a few times. The chain uses TRBV19 and TRBJ1-2, with a weak D call TRBD1 (6 bases). V was trimmed by 5 bases and J by 4 bases, leaving 14 bases between them. Germline CDR1 and CDR2: LNHDA and SQIVND (reference sequence). This CDR3 has 14 amino acids. CDR3 coding DNA: TGTGCCAGTAGTCCGGGGGGGCGCAGCTATGGCTACACCTTC. Its translation is CASSPGGRSYGYTF.

The chain is built from TRBV19 and TRBJ1-5, with 8 bases matching TRBD1. This CDR3 is built from 15 residues. Per the germline V gene, CDR1 is LNHDA and CDR2 is SQIVND (reference sequence). V lost 5 bases and J lost 5; bases outside the gene matches: 8. CDR3 nucleotide sequence: TGTGCCAGTAGTCCGAGACAGGGGCTGGATCAGCCCCAGCATTTT. It is translated as CASSPRQGLDQPQHF.

V is TRBV6-2 or TRBV6-3 and J is TRBJ2-1; D ambiguous. Germline CDR1 reads MNHEY; CDR2 reads SVGEGT. This CDR3 is built from 14 residues. The V gene lost 0 bases and the J gene lost 8 bases, with 11 bases spanning the gap. The CDR3 nucleotides are TGTGCCAGCAGTTACTCGGACCCGGAAGATGAGCAGTTCTTC. Amino acid sequence: CASSYSDPEDEQFF.

The rearrangement joins TRBV5-1 to TRBJ2-7; 9 nucleotides match TRBD1. This CDR3 is 15 amino acids long. Looked up from germline, CDR1 is SGHRS and CDR2 is YFSETQ. V shed 4 bases and J 5 bases; nucleotides not matched to a gene: 10. CDR3 coding DNA: TGCGCCAGCAGCCCGGCCCGGGACAGGGCGGACGAGCAGTACTTC. Amino acids: CASSPARDRADEQYF.

The chain is built from TRBV3-1 and TRBJ2-1; 7 positions agree with TRBD2. Trimming took 5 bases from V and 3 from J; bases not matched to a gene: 7. From germline, CDR1 is LGHDT and CDR2 YNNKEL (reference sequence). The CDR3 totals 15 residues. CDR3: CASSVASGDYNEQFF. In DNA, the CDR3 is TGTGCCAGCAGCGTAGCTAGCGGTGACTACAATGAGCAGTTCTTC.

This clonotype was found many times. The J gene is TRBJ1-5, the V gene TRBV28; D possibly corresponds to TRBD1 (6 bases). Per the germline V gene, CDR1 is MDHEN and CDR2 is SYDVKM. V was pared by 4 bases and J by 5 bases, with 12 bases between. This CDR3 has 14 residues. CDR3 DNA sequence: TGTGCCAGCAGTTCTCGGACAGAGGATCAGCCCCAGCATTTT. It translates to CASSSRTEDQPQHF.

In its sample, this clonotype was seen many times. The V and J genes are TRBV4-2 and TRBJ1-2; D is unclear. Germline values: CDR1 LGHNA, CDR2 YNFKEQ. The CDR3 length is 15 residues. Trimming removed 0 bases from V and 3 bases from J, with 11 bases in between. The CDR3 is CASSQDDGGDYGYTF. The CDR3 DNA reads as TGTGCCAGCAGCCAAGACGACGGCGGGGACTATGGCTACACCTTC.

This clonotype appeared many times. J is TRBJ1-1 and V is TRBV11-2; weak D call: TRBD1 (5 bases). From germline, CDR1 is SGHAT and CDR2 FQNNGV. This CDR3 is built from 15 residues. The germline V and J ends were trimmed by 3 bases and 1 base, with 12 bases remaining between them. CDR3 region: CASSLGTVRNTEAFF. The CDR3 DNA sequence: TGTGCCAGCAGCTTGGGGACGGTTAGGAACACTGAAGCTTTCTTT. Drawing the rest from reference TRBV11-2 and TRBJ1-1, the complete variable domain is EAGVAQSPRYKIIEKRQSVAFWCNPISGHATLYWYQQILGQGPKLLIQFQNNGVVDDSQLPKDRFSAERLKGVDSTLKIQPAKLEDSAVYLCASSLGTVRNTEAFFGQGTRLTVV.

Here the CDR3 reads CASSMRGGELFF. CDR3 nucleotides: TGTGCCAGTAGTATGCGGGGCGGGGAGCTGTTTTTT. The chain combines TRBV19 with TRBJ2-2; TRBD2 is a possible D gene (6 bases). V was trimmed by 3 bases and J by 7 bases, leaving 6 bases between them. The CDR3 sequence is 12 residues long. Germline V gene lookup returns CDR1 LNHDA and CDR2 SQIVND (reference sequence).

The table lists this clonotype with many counts. The chain links TRBV20-1 to TRBJ1-1; 7 bases agree with TRBD1. The CDR3 extends over 12 amino acids. Germline assignment: CDR1 DFQATT and CDR2 SNEGSKA (reference sequence). Unmatched junction bases numbered 6, after V lost 6 bases and J lost 5 bases. The CDR3 is CSAIDRATEAFF. The CDR3 nucleotides are TGCAGTGCCATTGACAGGGCAACTGAAGCTTTCTTT.

The chain has TRBV9 and TRBJ2-2; D may correspond to TRBD1 or TRBD2 (5 bases each). Germline V lookup: CDR1 SGDLS, CDR2 YYNGEE. Trimming cost V 0 bases and J 6 bases, with 9 bases left between them. This CDR3 comprises 14 residues. CDR3 region: CASSVGGVPGELFF. Here the CDR3 DNA reads TGTGCCAGCAGCGTAGGAGGGGTGCCCGGGGAGCTGTTTTTT.

In its sample, this clonotype was seen a few times. The V and J genes are TRBV28 and TRBJ2-4; 9 positions agree with TRBD1. Germline CDR1 reads MDHEN; CDR2 reads SYDVKM. The CDR3 consists of 17 residues. After removal of 3 bases from V and 4 bases from J, the junction contained 10 bases not matched to a gene. The CDR3 nucleotides are TGTGCCAGCAGTTTGCACCGGGACAGGGCTATGAAAAACATTCAGTACTTC. This gives the protein CASSLHRDRAMKNIQYF.

This clonotype turned up a few times. CDR3 in amino acids: CASSMGQSTYEQYF. CDR3 in DNA: TGTGCCAGCAGCATGGGACAGTCCACCTACGAGCAGTACTTC. The chain employs TRBV7-9 and TRBJ2-7, with 7 bases identical to TRBD1. Germline loops: CDR1 SEHNR, CDR2 FQNEAQ (reference sequence). The CDR3 length is 14 residues. After removal of 5 bases from V and 2 bases from J, the junction contained 6 bases not matched to a gene.

In its sample, this clonotype was seen once. The chain recombines TRBV12-3 or TRBV12-4 with TRBJ2-1; 7 bases are shared with TRBD2. CDR3 length: 17 amino acids. J lost 0 bases, V lost 5 bases, and 10 bases had no gene match. DNA of the CDR3: TGTGCCAGCAGTCAATACACTAGCGTAAGCTCCTACAATGAGCAGTTCTTC. Translation gives CASSQYTSVSSYNEQFF.

The chain links TRBV4-1 to TRBJ2-2, with a tentative D call TRBD2 (6 bases). The V end was cut by 1 base, the J end by 3 bases, with 9 bases between. CDR1 and CDR2 (germline): MGHRA, YSYEKL. The CDR3 is 15 amino acids. In DNA form, the CDR3 reads TGCGCCAGCAGCCAAGGGGACTCGGACACCGGGGAGCTGTTTTTT. It encodes CASSQGDSDTGELFF.